The rows below give T cell receptor beta chains drawn from one sample of a study of shared clonotypes between healthy human individuals. Measured with immunoSEQ multiplex PCR; TCRdb has only the in-frame clones, and not every one. The sample consists of around 2,000,000 clones, 85% to 95% of them appearing once. Sequencing was performed on naive CD4+ T cells sorted from blood. These receptors were taken from a man younger than 30 in good health. Each CDR3 is given with its conserved first and last residue. The D gene is left open where the match is weak. Rows give clone size only sometimes, using once, few, many, or a class for an expanded clone.

J gene | V gene | D gene | clone size | CDR3 DNA | CDR3 protein
TRBJ1-1 | TRBV19 | . | . | TGTGCCAGTAGTTCTCTAAGGAACACTGAAGCTTTCTTT | CASSSLRNTEAFF
TRBJ2-2 | TRBV5-7 | . | . | TGTGCCAGCAGCCTGGGGGTGTGGAACACCGGGGAGCTGTTTTTT | CASSLGVWNTGELFF
TRBJ2-1 | TRBV5-1 | . | . | TGCGCCAGCAGCTTGGAGTGGCGGGCGGACAATGAGCAGTTCTTC | CASSLEWRADNEQFF
TRBJ2-6 | TRBV11-2 | TRBD1 | . | TGTGCCAGCAGCTCCCGGGGACAGATAACCTCTGGGGCCAACGTCCTAACTTTC | CASSSRGQITSGANVLTF
TRBJ2-3 | TRBV4-3 | TRBD1 | once | TGCGCCAGCAGCCAAGATGGGACAGAGTCAGATACGCAGTATTTT | CASSQDGTESDTQYF
TRBJ2-5 | TRBV6-6 | . | . | TGTGCCAGCAGTACAGGGATAGAGACCCAGTACTTC | CASSTGIETQYF
TRBJ2-6 | TRBV5-4 | TRBD1 | . | TGTGCCAGCAGCTTGGCGTTTGGACAGGGAATTTCTGGGGCCAACGTCCTGACTTTC | CASSLAFGQGISGANVLTF
TRBJ1-5 | TRBV2 | TRBD1 | . | TGTGCCAGCAGTGAAAGTCCCGGACAGGGGAAAAATCAGCCCCAGCATTTT | CASSESPGQGKNQPQHF
TRBJ2-3 | TRBV7-9 | . | . | TGTGCTAGCAGCTTCCAGGTCACAGATACGCAGTATTTT | CASSFQVTDTQYF
TRBJ2-7 | TRBV27 | . | . | TGTGCCAGCATCGCCCGGTCCGGCAGCAACCTAGGCCACGAGCAGTACTTC | CASIARSGSNLGHEQYF
TRBJ2-7 | TRBV10-3 | . | . | TGTGCCATCAGTGATGCCGGGACCTACTACGAGCAGTACTTC | CAISDAGTYYEQYF
TRBJ1-2 | TRBV7-9 | . | . | TGTGCCAGCAGCACAACCGCAGTAGCCTATGGCTACACCTTC | CASSTTAVAYGYTF
TRBJ2-3 | TRBV9 | TRBD2 | . | TGTGCCAGCAGCCTGACTAGCGGGAGGCCTTCCAGCACAGATACGCAGTATTTT | CASSLTSGRPSSTDTQYF
TRBJ2-7 | TRBV4-3 | TRBD2 | . | TGCGCCAGCAGCCTGGGACTAGCGGGAACCTACGAGCAGTACTTC | CASSLGLAGTYEQYF
TRBJ2-1 | TRBV10-3 | . | . | TGTGCCATCACCAAAGACGGACCCAATGAGCAGTTCTTC | CAITKDGPNEQFF
TRBJ1-5 | TRBV30 | . | . | TGTGCCTGGAGTGAGGCCGGCCTTAATCAGCCCCAGCATTTT | CAWSEAGLNQPQHF
TRBJ1-6 | TRBV6-1 | . | . | TGTGCCAGCAGTAGCAAAGGGGGAGGAAATTCACCCCTCCACTTT | CASSSKGGGNSPLHF
TRBJ1-3 | TRBV7-7 | . | . | TGTGCTAGCAGCTCCGCTCTCGGCTCTGGAAACACCATATATTTT | CASSSALGSGNTIYF
TRBJ1-2 | TRBV7-9 | . | . | TGTGCCAGCAGCCTTCCACCCCCCTCCTATGGCTACACCTTC | CASSLPPPSYGYTF
TRBJ2-7 | TRBV6-5 | TRBD1 | . | TGTGCCAGCAGCCAGGGACAGGGCTCCTACGAGCAGTACTTC | CASSQGQGSYEQYF
TRBJ1-1 | TRBV5-1 | . | . | TGCGCCAGCAGCTTGGCGAGTGGAAGTGAAGCTTTCTTT | CASSLASGSEAFF
TRBJ2-3 | TRBV4-1 | TRBD2 | . | TGCGCCAGCAGCCAAAGACTAGCGGGAGAATCAGATACGCAGTATTTT | CASSQRLAGESDTQYF
TRBJ1-1 | TRBV21-1 | . | . | TGTGCCAGCAGCTGCACTGTCACTGAAGCTTTCTTT | CASSCTVTEAFF
TRBJ1-1 | TRBV6-5 | TRBD1 | . | TGTGCCAGCATGCTGGCCGGGACAGTGAACACTGAAGCTTTCTTT | CASMLAGTVNTEAFF
TRBJ1-1 | TRBV5-4 | . | . | TGTGCCAGCAGCTCCAGCGTCGGGGGGAACACTGAAGCTTTCTTT | CASSSSVGGNTEAFF
TRBJ1-5 | TRBV2 | . | . | TGTGCCAGCAGCCAAGATACCAATCAGCCCCAGCATTTT | CASSQDTNQPQHF
TRBJ1-1 | TRBV10-3 | . | . | TGTGCCATCAGCGATAAGGGCCTCGTCACTGAAGCTTTCTTT | CAISDKGLVTEAFF
TRBJ2-3 | TRBV4-1 | . | . | TGCGCCAGCAGCATAGCGTACACAGATACGCAGTATTTT | CASSIAYTDTQYF